The 17 T cell receptor beta chains listed next were all sequenced from one sample in a study of cytomegalovirus exposure and HLA in healthy donors. PCR amplification relied on 60 Vbeta primers (plus 13 Jbeta primers). Using immunoSEQ multiplex PCR, the repertoire was profiled, and TCRdb retains in-frame clones only, with some absent. The sample lists some 170,000 clones; around 81% were seen once. Sequences were obtained from PBMCs. The receptors derive from a woman aged 18-29 years in good health and CMV-seropositive.

The chain couples TRBV13 to TRBJ2-1; 8 bases match TRBD2. Germline V gene data show CDR1 as PRHDT and CDR2 as FYEKMQ (reference sequence). The CDR3 spans 13 residues. V dropped 5 bases and J dropped 9; count of bases not matched to a gene: 6. The CDR3 coding sequence is TGTGCCAGCAGCCCGGGGGGGCTCGGTGAGCAGTTCTTC. The encoded protein is CASSPGGLGEQFF.

This chain connects TRBV6-6 to TRBJ2-5, with a possible D match to TRBD2 (7 bases). Matching the DNA end better, TRBJ2-7 makes the J call doubtful. This CDR3 spans 13 amino acids. Germline assignment: CDR1 MNHNY and CDR2 SVGAGI (reference sequence). The CDR3 spells CATKRDNSYEQYF. The CDR3 DNA is TGTGCCACCAAGCGGGACAACTCCTACGAGCAGTACTTC.

Only one count was recorded for this clone. No conserved phenylalanine or tryptophan is present at the end of the CDR3, so a read error is the likely explanation. V gene TRBV6-6 combines with J gene TRBJ2-7; no reliable D call. Germline CDR1 and CDR2: MNHNY and SVGAGI (reference sequence). This CDR3 contains 11 residues. V was clipped by 4 bases and J by 7 bases, with 8 bases between them. CDR3 residues: CASSSYGEQYS. The CDR3 region has the DNA TGTGCCAGCAGTTCCTATGGGGAGCAGTACTCC.

The rearrangement uses TRBV6-1 and TRBJ2-5, with D possibly being TRBD2 (6 bases). The ends were cut back, 1 base at V and 3 bases at J, with 18 bases in the middle. The germline V gene encodes CDR1 MNHNS and CDR2 SASEGT. The CDR3 consists of 17 residues. Here the CDR3 reads CASSEDWGRLKKETQYF. In DNA form, the CDR3 reads TGTGCCAGCAGTGAAGATTGGGGGAGGCTTAAGAAAGAGACCCAGTACTTC.

The gene calls are TRBV5-5 and TRBJ1-5; D gene ambiguous. With 7 bases removed from V and 4 bases from J, the gap between germline ends came to 15 bases. Germline V gene data show CDR1 as SGHKS and CDR2 as YYEKEE (reference sequence). The CDR3 consists of 14 residues. The CDR3 region has the DNA TGTGCCAGCTCGGTTAGTTCGGGGAATCAGCCCCAGCATTTT. This gives the protein CASSVSSGNQPQHF.

This chain links TRBV9 with TRBJ1-1; 7 bases match TRBD1. The V and J ends lost 10 bases and 0 bases, in that order; junction bases with no gene match: 6. The CDR3 is 13 residues long. Per germline, CDR1 SGDLS and CDR2 YYNGEE. The CDR3 spells CAAAQGLNTEAFF. In DNA, the CDR3 is TGTGCCGCCGCACAGGGGTTGAACACTGAAGCTTTCTTT.

V gene TRBV6-5 combines with J gene TRBJ1-2; D uncertain. The CDR3 runs to 15 residues. Germline-derived CDR1 and CDR2 are MNHEY and SVGAGI. V lost 0 bases and J lost 4, with 12 bases in between. This CDR3 is CASSYSGGSFYGYTF. In DNA form, the CDR3 reads TGTGCCAGCAGTTACTCTGGAGGGAGTTTCTATGGCTACACCTTC.

The rearrangement joins TRBV18 to TRBJ2-2; 7 bases agree with TRBD1. J lost 6 bases, V lost 4 bases, and 8 bases had no gene match. This CDR3 comprises 15 residues. Germline values: CDR1 KGHSH, CDR2 LQKENI. The CDR3 DNA follows: TGTGCCAGCTCACGGGGGACAGCGTCGCCCGGGGAGCTGTTTTTT. This encodes CASSRGTASPGELFF.

J is TRBJ2-5 and V is TRBV2; D remains unclear. Looked up from germline, CDR1 is SNHLY and CDR2 is FYNNEI. V was trimmed by 8 bases and J by 3 bases, leaving 10 bases between them. CDR3 length: 12 amino acids. The CDR3, as DNA: TGTGCCAGCCTAACGGTTAAAGAGACCCAGTACTTC. Translated, it gives CASLTVKETQYF.

This clone has a handful of counts. J is TRBJ1-2 and V is TRBV29-1, with TRBD1 matching 9 bases. The CDR3 totals 16 residues. Germline V CDR1 and CDR2: SQVTM, ANQGSEA. The junction had 17 bases not matched to a gene; V was cut back by 4 bases and J by 8 bases. CDR3 DNA: TGCAGCGTTGGGACGAACGGACAGGGGAGTCGTGGGGGCTACACCTTC. This translates into CSVGTNGQGSRGGYTF.

The rearrangement joins TRBV28 to TRBJ2-7; D is ambiguous. Germline V lookup: CDR1 MDHEN, CDR2 SYDVKM. Trimming shortened V by 4 bases and J by 1 base, and 17 bases separated the two germline ends. There are 16 residues in the CDR3. This chain's CDR3 is CASSSPAALPSYEQYF. The CDR3, as DNA: TGTGCCAGCAGTTCCCCCGCGGCATTACCTTCCTACGAGCAGTACTTC. The full variable domain, with the rest looked up from reference TRBV28 and TRBJ2-7, is DVKVTQSSRYLVKRTGEKVFLECVQDMDHENMFWYRQDPGLGLRLIYFSYDVKMKEKGDIPEGYSVSREKKERFSLILESASTNQTSMYLCASSSPAALPSYEQYFGPGTRLTVT.

This clone was seen more than once but under ten times. The gene calls are TRBV29-1 and TRBJ2-4; unclear D gene. Trimming took 3 bases from V and 2 from J, leaving 11 bases between them. Per germline, CDR1 SQVTM and CDR2 ANQGSEA. This CDR3 has 14 residues. DNA of the CDR3: TGCAGCGTTGACCCAGGTATACCCAAAAACATTCAGTACTTC. Translated, it gives CSVDPGIPKNIQYF.

The chain joins TRBV28 to TRBJ2-7, with TRBD1 matching over 8 bases. The CDR3 is 16 residues long. Trimming removed 5 bases from V and 1 base from J; junction bases left unmatched: 10. Germline V gene lookup returns CDR1 MDHEN and CDR2 SYDVKM. The CDR3, as DNA: TGTGCCAGCAGTACCAGGACAGGGTTTCGGTCCTACGAGCAGTACTTC. Protein product: CASSTRTGFRSYEQYF.

The chain has TRBV30 and TRBJ2-1; perhaps TRBD2 as D (6 bases). Trimming left V 1 base short and J 1 base short, with 8 bases between. CDR1 and CDR2 (germline): GTSNPN, SVGIG (reference sequence). The CDR3 contains 14 residues. The CDR3 protein is CAWSGGTSYNEQFF. CDR3 nucleotide sequence: TGTGCCTGGAGTGGAGGGACTTCCTACAATGAGCAGTTCTTC.

This chain links TRBV9 with TRBJ2-5, with D perhaps matching TRBD2 (6 bases). Germline CDR1 and CDR2: SGDLS and YYNGEE. The CDR3 consists of 15 residues. V lost 2 bases and J lost 4, with 15 bases in between. The CDR3 loop is CASSVGGADRETQYF. The CDR3 DNA reads as TGTGCCAGCAGCGTTGGCGGGGCCGACCGAGAGACCCAGTACTTC.

This chain joins TRBV6-5 and TRBJ2-1, with a weak D call TRBD2 (6 bases). This CDR3 is 15 amino acids long. Trimming took off 2 bases at V and 6 bases at J, with 14 bases between the two ends. Germline CDR1 is MNHEY and CDR2 is SVGAGI. The CDR3: CASSYTGLYFNEQFF. The CDR3 DNA is TGTGCCAGCAGTTACACGGGACTCTACTTCAATGAGCAGTTCTTC.

This chain links TRBV5-4 with TRBJ1-2; the D is unclear. V shed 3 bases and J shed 0 bases, with 18 bases lying between them. The CDR3 runs to 17 residues. Germline V gives CDR1 SGHNT, CDR2 YYREEE (reference sequence). The CDR3 bases are TGTGCCAGCAGCTCCCGGGGTTCGGCCCCAGCTAACTATGGCTACACCTTC. This sequence encodes CASSSRGSAPANYGYTF.